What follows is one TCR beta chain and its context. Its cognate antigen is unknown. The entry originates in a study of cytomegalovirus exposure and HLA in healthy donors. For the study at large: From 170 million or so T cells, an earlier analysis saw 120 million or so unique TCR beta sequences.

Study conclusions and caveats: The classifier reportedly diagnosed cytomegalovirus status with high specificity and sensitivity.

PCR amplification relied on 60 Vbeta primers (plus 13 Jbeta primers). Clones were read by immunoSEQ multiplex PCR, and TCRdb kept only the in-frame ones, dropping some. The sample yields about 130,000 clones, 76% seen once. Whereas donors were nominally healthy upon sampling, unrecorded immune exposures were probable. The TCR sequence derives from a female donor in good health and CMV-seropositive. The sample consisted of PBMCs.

The CDR3 DNA is TGTGCCAGCAGCTTAGATCTGAGCGAGACCCAGTACTTC. The encoded protein is CASSLDLSETQYF. The chain links TRBV11-2 to TRBJ2-5; D unresolved. The germline V gene has CDR1 SGHAT and CDR2 FQNNGV. V was pared by 0 bases and J by 5 bases, with 7 bases between. CDR3 size: 13 residues.